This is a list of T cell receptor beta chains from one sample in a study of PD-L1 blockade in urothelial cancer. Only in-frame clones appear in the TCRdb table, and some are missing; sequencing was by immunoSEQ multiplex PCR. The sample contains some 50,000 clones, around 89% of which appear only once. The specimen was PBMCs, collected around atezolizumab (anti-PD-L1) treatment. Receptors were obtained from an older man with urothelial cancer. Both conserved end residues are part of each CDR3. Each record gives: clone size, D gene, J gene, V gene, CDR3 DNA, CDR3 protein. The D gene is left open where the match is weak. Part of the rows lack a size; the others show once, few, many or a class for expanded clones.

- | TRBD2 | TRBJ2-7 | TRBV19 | TGTGCCAGTAGTACCCTAGCGGGAGGGAAAATTGAGCAGTACTTC | CASSTLAGGKIEQYF
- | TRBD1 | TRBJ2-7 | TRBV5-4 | TGTGCCAGCAGCTTGGTGGGACAGGACGAGCAGTACTTC | CASSLVGQDEQYF
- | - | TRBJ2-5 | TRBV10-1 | TGCGCCAGCAGTGCTAGTAAAGGGACCCAGTACTTC | CASSASKGTQYF
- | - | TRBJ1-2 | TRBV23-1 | TGCGCCAGCAGTCAATTGGAGGATGGCTACACCTTC | CASSQLEDGYTF
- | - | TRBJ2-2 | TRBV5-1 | TGCGCCAGCAGCTTGGAAGGGGAAGGGACCGGGGAGCTGTTTTTT | CASSLEGEGTGELFF
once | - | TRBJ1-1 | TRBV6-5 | TGTGCCAGCAGTCAACCACCAGGGAACACTGAAGCTTTCTTT | CASSQPPGNTEAFF
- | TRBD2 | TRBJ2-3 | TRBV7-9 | TGTGCCAGCAGCCTAACTAGCGGGAATTATCCAGATACGCAGTATTTT | CASSLTSGNYPDTQYF
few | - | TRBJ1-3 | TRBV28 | TGTGCCATCCGGCGGACTGAGGAAGGAAACACCATATATTTT | CAIRRTEEGNTIYF
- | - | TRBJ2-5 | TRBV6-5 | TGTGCCAGCAGTTACACCGGGACCGGGGGAGAGACCCAGTACTTC | CASSYTGTGGETQYF
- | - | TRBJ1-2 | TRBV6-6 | TGTGCCAGCGGCCAGGGTAACTATGGCTACACCTTC | CASGQGNYGYTF
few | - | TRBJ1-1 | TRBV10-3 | TGTGCCATCAGTTCGACAACGAACACTGAAGCTTTCTTT | CAISSTTNTEAFF
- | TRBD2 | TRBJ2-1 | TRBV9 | TGTGCCAGCAGCGTAGGGGTGGGGGGGGTAGCTTACAATGAGCAGTTCTTC | CASSVGVGGVAYNEQFF
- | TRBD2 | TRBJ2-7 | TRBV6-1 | TGTGCCAGCAGGAAGACTAGCGGGTCACCCTACGAGCAGTACTTC | CASRKTSGSPYEQYF
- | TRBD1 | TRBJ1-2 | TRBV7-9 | TGTGCCAGCAGCTTAGACGGACAGGGGAATGGCTACACCTTC | CASSLDGQGNGYTF
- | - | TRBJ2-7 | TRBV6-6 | TGTGCCAGCTCTCAACCGAGCGGGTACGAGCAGTACTTC | CASSQPSGYEQYF
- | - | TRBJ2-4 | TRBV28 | TGTGCCAGCAGTTCAGGACAGTCCAGTATCATTCAGTACTTC | CASSSGQSSIIQYF
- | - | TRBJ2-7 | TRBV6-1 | TGTGCCAGCAGTCGGACGGCGGGCTCCTACGAGCAGTACTTC | CASSRTAGSYEQYF
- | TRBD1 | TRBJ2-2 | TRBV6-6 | TGTGCCAGCAGTCCGACAGGGGGCTCCGGGGAGCTGTTTTTT | CASSPTGGSGELFF
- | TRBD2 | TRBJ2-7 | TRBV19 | TGTGCCAGTAGTATGGGGGGGATCTACGAGCAGTACTTC | CASSMGGIYEQYF
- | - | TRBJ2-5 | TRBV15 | TGTGCCACCAGCAGAGATAGAGGGACACCTCAAGAGACCCAGTACTTC | CATSRDRGTPQETQYF
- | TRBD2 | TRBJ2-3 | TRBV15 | TGTGCCACCAGCCCGCGTAAGGGACTAGCGGGTAAGGAGCCCGGCACAGATACGCAGTATTTT | CATSPRKGLAGKEPGTDTQYF
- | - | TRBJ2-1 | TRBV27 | TGTGCCAGCAGTTCCCCATCTCGAACTTACAATGAGCAGTTCTTC | CASSSPSRTYNEQFF
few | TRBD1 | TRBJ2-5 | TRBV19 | TGTGCCAGTAGTATTGGGGACAGGGTTCCAGAGACCCAGTACTTC | CASSIGDRVPETQYF
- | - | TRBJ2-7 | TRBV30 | TGTGCCTGGGCCTTTTCTCGGGACGAGCAGTACTTC | CAWAFSRDEQYF
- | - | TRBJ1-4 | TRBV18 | TGTGCCAGCTCACCACGGCAGGGGTTAAAGGAAAAACTGTTTTTT | CASSPRQGLKEKLFF
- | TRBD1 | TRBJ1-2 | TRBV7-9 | TGTGCCAGCAGCTCCCCTCGGACAGGGATTCAGGACTATGGCTACACCTTC | CASSSPRTGIQDYGYTF
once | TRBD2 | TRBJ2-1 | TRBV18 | TGTGCCAGCTCATCGGGACTAGCGGGAGGCCAGTACAATGAGCAGTTCTTC | CASSSGLAGGQYNEQFF
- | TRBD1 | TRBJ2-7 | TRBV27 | TGTGCCAGCAGAGGACGACCAGGGGGCTCCCGCGAGCAGTACTTC | CASRGRPGGSREQYF
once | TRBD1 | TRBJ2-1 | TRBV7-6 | TGTGCCAGCAGTTCACTAGGGGGCTTGGACAATGAGCAGTTCTTC | CASSSLGGLDNEQFF
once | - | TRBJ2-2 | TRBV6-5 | TGTGCCAGCAGTTACTTCGGGAGAGGCACCGGGGAGCTGTTTTTT | CASSYFGRGTGELFF
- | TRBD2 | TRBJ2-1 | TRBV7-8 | TGTGCCAGCAGGCCGACTAGCGGGTATAACAATGAGCAGTTCTTC | CASRPTSGYNNEQFF
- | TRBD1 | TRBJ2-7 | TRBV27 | TGTGCCAGCAGTTCCAAATCCCGGGACAGGGACGAAAAGTACTTC | CASSSKSRDRDEKYF
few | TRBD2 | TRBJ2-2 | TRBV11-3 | TGTGCCAGCAGCCTCCTAGCGGGAGAAGACACCGGGGAGCTGTTTTTT | CASSLLAGEDTGELFF
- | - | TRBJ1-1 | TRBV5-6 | TGTGCCAGCACCCAACAGGTGAACACTGAAGCTTTCTTT | CASTQQVNTEAFF
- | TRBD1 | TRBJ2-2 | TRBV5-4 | TGTGCCAGCAGCTTGTCACAGGGGGTCACCGGGGAGCTGTTTTTT | CASSLSQGVTGELFF
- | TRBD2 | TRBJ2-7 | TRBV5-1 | TGCGCCAGCAGCCGCCTCGCTAGCGGGAGCTCCTACGAGCAGTACTTC | CASSRLASGSSYEQYF
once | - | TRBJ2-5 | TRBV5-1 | TGCGCCAGCAGCTTGGAGGGAGGTCTCTCCCAAGAGACCCAGTACTTC | CASSLEGGLSQETQYF
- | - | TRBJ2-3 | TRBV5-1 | TGCGCCAGCAGCCCCAGGGTTGAGTCCAATACGCAGTATTTT | CASSPRVESNTQYF
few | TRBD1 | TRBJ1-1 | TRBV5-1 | TGCGCCAGCAACTACGGACAGGGGGGTAACACTGAAGCTTTCTTT | CASNYGQGGNTEAFF
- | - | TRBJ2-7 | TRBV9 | TGTGCCAGCAGCTCCGCGGTGGGGCAGAATCAAAAGATCTACGAGCAGTACTTC | CASSSAVGQNQKIYEQYF
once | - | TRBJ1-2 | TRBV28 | TGTGCCAGCAGTTTCGGACAGAATTATGGCTACACCTTC | CASSFGQNYGYTF
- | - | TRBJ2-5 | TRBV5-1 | TGCGCCAGCAGTTTTGGAAGTCTTTCCGGGGAGACCCAGTACTTC | CASSFGSLSGETQYF
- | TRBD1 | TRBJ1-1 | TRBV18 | TGTGCCAGCTCCCCCGGACAGGATGAAGAAGCTTTCTTT | CASSPGQDEEAFF
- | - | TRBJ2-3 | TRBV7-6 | TGTGCCAGCAGCTTAGATGGAAGGGGGAGAGATACGCAGTATTTT | CASSLDGRGRDTQYF
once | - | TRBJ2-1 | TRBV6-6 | TGTGCCAGCAGTAACCCCACTAGTCGGGCTTCGGATGAGCAGTTCTTC | CASSNPTSRASDEQFF
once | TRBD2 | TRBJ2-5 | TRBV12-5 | TGTGCTAGTGGTAGGGGACTAGCGGGAGAGAGGGAGACCCAGTACTTC | CASGRGLAGERETQYF
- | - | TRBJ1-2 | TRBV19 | TGTGCCAGTAGTATGTTGGGTTCGGTGAGGTATGGCTACACCTTC | CASSMLGSVRYGYTF